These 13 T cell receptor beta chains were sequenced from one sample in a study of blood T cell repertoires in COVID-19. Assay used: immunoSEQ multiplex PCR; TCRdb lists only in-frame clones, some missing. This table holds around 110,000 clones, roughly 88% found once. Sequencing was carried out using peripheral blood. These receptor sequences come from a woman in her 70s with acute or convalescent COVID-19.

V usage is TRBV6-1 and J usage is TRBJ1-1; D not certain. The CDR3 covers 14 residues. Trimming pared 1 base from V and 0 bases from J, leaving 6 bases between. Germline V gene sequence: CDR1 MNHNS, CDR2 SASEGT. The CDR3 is CASSEGHLNTEAFF. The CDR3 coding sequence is TGTGCCAGCAGTGAAGGACATTTGAACACTGAAGCTTTCTTT.

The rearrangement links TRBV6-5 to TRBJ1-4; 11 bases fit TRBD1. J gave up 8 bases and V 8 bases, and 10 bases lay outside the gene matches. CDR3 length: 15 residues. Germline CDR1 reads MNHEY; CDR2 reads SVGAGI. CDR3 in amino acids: CASLRGGQGDEKLFF. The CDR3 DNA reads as TGTGCCAGCTTAAGGGGGGGACAGGGGGACGAAAAACTGTTTTTT.

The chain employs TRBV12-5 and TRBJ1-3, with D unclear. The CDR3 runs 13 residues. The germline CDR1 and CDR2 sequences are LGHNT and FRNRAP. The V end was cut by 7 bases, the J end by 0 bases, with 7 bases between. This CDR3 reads CASATGSGNTIYF. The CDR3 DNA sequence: TGTGCTAGTGCCACCGGCTCTGGAAACACCATATATTTT.

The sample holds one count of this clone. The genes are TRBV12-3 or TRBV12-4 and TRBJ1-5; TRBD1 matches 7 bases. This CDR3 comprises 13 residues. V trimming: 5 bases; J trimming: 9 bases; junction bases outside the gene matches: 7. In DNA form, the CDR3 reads TGTGCCAGCAGTCCGGGGACAGCTTGGCCCCAGCATTTT. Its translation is CASSPGTAWPQHF.

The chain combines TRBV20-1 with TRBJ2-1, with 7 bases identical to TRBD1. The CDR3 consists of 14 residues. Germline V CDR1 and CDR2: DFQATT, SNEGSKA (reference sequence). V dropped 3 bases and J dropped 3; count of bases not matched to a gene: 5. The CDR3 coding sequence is TGCAGTGCTAGTCCCGGGACAGACTACAATGAGCAGTTCTTC. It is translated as CSASPGTDYNEQFF.

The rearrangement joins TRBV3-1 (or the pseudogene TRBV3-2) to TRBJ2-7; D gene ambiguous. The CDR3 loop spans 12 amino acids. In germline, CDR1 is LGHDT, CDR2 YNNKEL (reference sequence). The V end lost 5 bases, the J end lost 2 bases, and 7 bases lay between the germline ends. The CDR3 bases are TGTGCCAGCAGCTACAACGCCTACGAGCAGTACTTC. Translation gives CASSYNAYEQYF.

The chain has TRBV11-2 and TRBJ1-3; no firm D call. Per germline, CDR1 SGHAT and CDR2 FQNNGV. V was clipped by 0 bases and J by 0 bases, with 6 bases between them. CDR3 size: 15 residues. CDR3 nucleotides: TGTGCCAGCAGCTTAGATCCAGGCTCTGGAAACACCATATATTTT. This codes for CASSLDPGSGNTIYF.

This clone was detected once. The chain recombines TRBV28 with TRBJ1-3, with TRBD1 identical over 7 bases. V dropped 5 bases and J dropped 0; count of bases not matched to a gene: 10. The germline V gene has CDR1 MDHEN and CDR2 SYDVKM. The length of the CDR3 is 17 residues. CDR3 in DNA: TGTGCCAGCAGTCGTCCGGGACAGATATACTCTGGAAACACCATATATTTT. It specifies CASSRPGQIYSGNTIYF.

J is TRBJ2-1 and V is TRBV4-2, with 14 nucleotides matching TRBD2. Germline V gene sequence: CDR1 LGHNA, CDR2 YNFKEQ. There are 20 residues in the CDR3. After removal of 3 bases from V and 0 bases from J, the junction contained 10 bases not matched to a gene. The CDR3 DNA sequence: TGTGCCAGCAGCCAGCCCCGACTAGCGGGAGGGAAAAACTCCTACAATGAGCAGTTCTTC. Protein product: CASSQPRLAGGKNSYNEQFF.

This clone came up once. The CDR3 DNA follows: TGTGCCAGTTACGACAGGGAACAGCCCCAGCATTTT. This gives the protein CASYDREQPQHF. The gene calls are TRBV19 and TRBJ1-5, with 7 bases that match TRBD1. Losses at the gene ends were 8 bases for V and 7 bases for J; bases not matched to a gene: 5. CDR1 is LNHDA, CDR2 SQIVND, per germline (reference sequence). The CDR3 runs 12 residues.

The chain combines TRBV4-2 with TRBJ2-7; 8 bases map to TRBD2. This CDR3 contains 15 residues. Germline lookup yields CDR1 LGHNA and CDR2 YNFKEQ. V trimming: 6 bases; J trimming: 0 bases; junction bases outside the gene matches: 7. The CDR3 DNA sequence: TGTGCCAGCAGTCGAGCGGGGGTCAGCTCCTACGAGCAGTACTTC. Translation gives CASSRAGVSSYEQYF.

The CDR3 reads CASSTGQLDNEQFF. The CDR3 DNA is TGTGCCAGTTCTACGGGACAGCTAGACAATGAGCAGTTCTTC. The chain combines TRBV28 with TRBJ2-1; TRBD1 aligns across 7 bases. The germline V gene has CDR1 MDHEN and CDR2 SYDVKM. Unmatched junction bases numbered 10, after V lost 9 bases and J lost 5 bases. The CDR3 runs 14 residues.

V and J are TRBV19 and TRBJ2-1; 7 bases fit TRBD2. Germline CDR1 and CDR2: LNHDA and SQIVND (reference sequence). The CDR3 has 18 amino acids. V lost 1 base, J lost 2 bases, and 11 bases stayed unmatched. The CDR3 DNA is TGTGCCAGTAGTATAGGGACTAGAATTCAAGGCACCTACAATGAGCAGTTCTTC. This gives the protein CASSIGTRIQGTYNEQFF.